This TCR beta chain was sequenced during a study of shared clonotypes between healthy human individuals. Study-level results: A generally larger estimated richness was seen in naive subsets than in memory subsets. Though the depth was large, rarefaction showed that sorted-subset sequencing was incomplete.

This table comes from immunoSEQ multiplex PCR, and its TCRdb copy is limited to in-frame clones, with some not included. The sample has nearly 750,000 clones; approximately 77% are singletons. Comment on this clone: The antigen remains undetermined. Additional DNA sequences in this sample encode the identical CDR3.

This CDR3 contains 13 residues. CDR1 and CDR2 from the germline V gene are MDHEN and SYDVKM. Between the trimmed V and J ends, which lost 4 bases and 0 bases, there was a span of 7 bases. The clonotype comes from a woman between 25 and 40 years old in good health. Sequencing input: memory CD4+ T cells sorted from blood. As for subset: CD45RA-negative fraction. The chain recombines TRBV28 with TRBJ2-7; tentatively, D is TRBD1 or TRBD2 (5 bases each). This CDR3 reads CASSWDRSYEQYF. In DNA, the CDR3 is TGTGCCAGCAGTTGGGACCGCTCCTACGAGCAGTACTTC.